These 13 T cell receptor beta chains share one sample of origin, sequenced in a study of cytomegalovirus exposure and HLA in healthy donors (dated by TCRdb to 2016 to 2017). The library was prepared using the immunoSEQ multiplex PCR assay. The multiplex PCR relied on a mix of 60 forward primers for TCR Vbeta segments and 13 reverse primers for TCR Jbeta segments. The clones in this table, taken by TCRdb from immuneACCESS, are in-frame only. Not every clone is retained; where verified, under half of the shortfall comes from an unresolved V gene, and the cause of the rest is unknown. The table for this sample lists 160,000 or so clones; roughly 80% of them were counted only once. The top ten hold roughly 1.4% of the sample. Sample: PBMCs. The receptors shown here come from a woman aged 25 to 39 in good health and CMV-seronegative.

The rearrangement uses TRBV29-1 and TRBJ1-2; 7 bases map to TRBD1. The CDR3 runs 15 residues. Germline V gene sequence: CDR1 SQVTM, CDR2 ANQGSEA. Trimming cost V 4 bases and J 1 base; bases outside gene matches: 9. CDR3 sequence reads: CSVGSRAGGNYGYTF. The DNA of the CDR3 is TGCAGCGTTGGCTCTCGGGCAGGGGGTAACTATGGCTACACCTTC.

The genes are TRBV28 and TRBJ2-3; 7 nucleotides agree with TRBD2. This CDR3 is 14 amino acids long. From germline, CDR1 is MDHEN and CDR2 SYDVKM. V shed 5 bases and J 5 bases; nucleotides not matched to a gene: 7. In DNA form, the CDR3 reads TGTGCCAGCAGTCGTAGCGGGCTAGGAGATACGCAGTATTTT. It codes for CASSRSGLGDTQYF.

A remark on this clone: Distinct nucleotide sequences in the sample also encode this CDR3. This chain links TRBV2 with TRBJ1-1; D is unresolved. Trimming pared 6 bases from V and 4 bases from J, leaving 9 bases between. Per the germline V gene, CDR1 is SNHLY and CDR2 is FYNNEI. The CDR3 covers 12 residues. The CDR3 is CASSAGFTEAFF. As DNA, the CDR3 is TGTGCCAGCAGCGCCGGTTTCACTGAAGCTTTCTTT.

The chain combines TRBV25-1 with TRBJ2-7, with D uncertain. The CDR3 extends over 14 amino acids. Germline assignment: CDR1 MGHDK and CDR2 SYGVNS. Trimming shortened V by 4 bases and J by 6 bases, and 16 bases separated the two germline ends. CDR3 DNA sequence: TGTGCCAGCAGTGGTCCCGGGTCTCTGGTCGAGCAGTACTTC. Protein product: CASSGPGSLVEQYF.

The CDR3 is CASSSGGIYTDTQYF. For the CDR3, the DNA is TGTGCCAGCAGCTCGGGCGGGATTTACACAGATACGCAGTATTTT. This chain uses TRBV13 with TRBJ2-3; D is perhaps TRBD2 (6 bases). The CDR3 sequence is 15 residues long. Germline V gene sequence: CDR1 PRHDT, CDR2 FYEKMQ (reference sequence). The ends were cut back, 4 bases at V and 2 bases at J, with 13 bases in the middle.

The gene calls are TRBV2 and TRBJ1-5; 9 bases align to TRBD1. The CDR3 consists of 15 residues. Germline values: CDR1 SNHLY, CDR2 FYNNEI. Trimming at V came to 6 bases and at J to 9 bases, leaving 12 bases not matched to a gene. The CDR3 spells CASRGTGWAHPPQHF. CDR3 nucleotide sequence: TGTGCCAGCAGGGGGACAGGGTGGGCCCATCCGCCCCAGCATTTT.

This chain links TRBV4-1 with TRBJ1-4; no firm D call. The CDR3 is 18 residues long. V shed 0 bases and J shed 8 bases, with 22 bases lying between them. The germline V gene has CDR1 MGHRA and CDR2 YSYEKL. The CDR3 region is CASSQDGIENAEVEKLFF. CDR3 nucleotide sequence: TGCGCCAGCAGCCAAGATGGAATAGAAAACGCGGAGGTAGAAAAACTGTTTTTT.

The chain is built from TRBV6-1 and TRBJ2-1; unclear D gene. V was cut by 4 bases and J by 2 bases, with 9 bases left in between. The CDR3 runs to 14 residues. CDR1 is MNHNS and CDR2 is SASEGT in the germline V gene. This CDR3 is CASSVSQAYNEQFF. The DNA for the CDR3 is TGTGCCAGCAGTGTCTCGCAGGCCTACAATGAGCAGTTCTTC.

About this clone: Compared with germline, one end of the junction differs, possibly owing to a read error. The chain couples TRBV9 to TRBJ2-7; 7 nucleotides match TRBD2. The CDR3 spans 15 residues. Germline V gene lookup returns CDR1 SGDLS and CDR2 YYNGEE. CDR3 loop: CASSVEGGDTYEQYF. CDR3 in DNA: TGTGCCAGCAGCGTAGAGGGAGGGGATACCTACGAACAGTACTTC. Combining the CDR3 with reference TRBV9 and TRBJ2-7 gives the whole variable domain DSGVTQTPKHLITATGQRVTLRCSPRSGDLSVYWYQQSLDQGLQFLIQYYNGEERAKGNILERFSAQQFPDLHSELNLSSLELGDSALYFCASSVEGGDTYEQYFGPGTRLTVT.

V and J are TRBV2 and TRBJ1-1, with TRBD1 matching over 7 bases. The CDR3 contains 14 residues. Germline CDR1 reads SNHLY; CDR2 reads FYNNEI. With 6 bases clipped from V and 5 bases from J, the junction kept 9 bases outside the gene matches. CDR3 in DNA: TGTGCCAGCAGGCCAAATCAGGGGGGAACTGAAGCTTTCTTT. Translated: CASRPNQGGTEAFF.

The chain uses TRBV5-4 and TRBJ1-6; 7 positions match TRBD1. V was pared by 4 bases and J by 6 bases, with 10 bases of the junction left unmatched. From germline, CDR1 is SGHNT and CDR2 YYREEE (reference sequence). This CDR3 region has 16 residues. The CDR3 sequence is CASSPDLQGFNSPLHF. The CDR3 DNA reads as TGTGCCAGCAGCCCGGACCTACAGGGGTTTAATTCACCCCTCCACTTT.

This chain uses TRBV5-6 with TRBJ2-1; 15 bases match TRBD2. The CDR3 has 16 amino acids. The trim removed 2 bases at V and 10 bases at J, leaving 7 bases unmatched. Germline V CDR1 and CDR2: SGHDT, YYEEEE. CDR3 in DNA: TGTGCCAGCAGCTTCCGGACTAGCGGGGGGGCCGGGGAGCAGTTCTTC. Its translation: CASSFRTSGGAGEQFF.

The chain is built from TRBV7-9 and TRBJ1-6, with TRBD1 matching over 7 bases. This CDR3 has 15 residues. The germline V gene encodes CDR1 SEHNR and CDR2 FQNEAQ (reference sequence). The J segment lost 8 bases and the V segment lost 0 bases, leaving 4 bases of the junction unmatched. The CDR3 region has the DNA TGTGCCAGCAGCTTAGCCGAGACAGGGTATTCACCCCTCCACTTT. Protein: CASSLAETGYSPLHF.